These 30 T cell receptor beta chains originate from one sample sequenced in a study of tumor and adjacent non-tumor tissue in lung cancer. RNA was extracted from bulk tissue without any cell sorting. More than 3 cm separated this lung sample from the edge of the tumor. Three rounds of nested PCR, following a modified ARM-PCR protocol, produced the TCRbeta library. In TCRdb, the multiplex PCR reads were re-called with MiXCR into one record per CDR3 protein. Of some 99,000 distinct CDR3 sequences listed, about 65% are singletons. The sequencing input was distant non-tumor lung tissue. The receptors stem from a man in his sixties with non-small cell lung cancer.

About this clonotype: In this CDR3 the conserved last residue, phenylalanine or tryptophan, is missing, so a read error is likely. The chain is built from TRBV12-3 or TRBV12-4 and TRBJ1-2; D ambiguous. With 6 bases removed from V and 4 bases from J, the gap between germline ends came to 9 bases. CDR3 length: 12 residues. The DNA for the CDR3 is TGTGCCAGCAGCCCTACATCCTATGGCTACACCCTC. This sequence encodes CASSPTSYGYTL.

As regards this clonotype: This CDR3 is missing its conserved last phenylalanine or tryptophan, likely due to a read error. The gene calls are TRBV6-1 and TRBJ2-7; D is ambiguous. Germline lookup yields CDR1 MNHNS and CDR2 SASEGT. The CDR3 is 19 residues long. Trimming pared 2 bases from V and 4 bases from J, leaving 27 bases between. The CDR3, as DNA: TGTGCCAGCAGTGAATCGCCCTTTCCCGGCCTTCGAGGAGTGTACGAGCAGTACATC. Protein product: CASSESPFPGLRGVYEQYI.

Of note for this clonotype: A much larger clonotype is one base distant, so this may be a read error. This CDR3 is missing its conserved last phenylalanine or tryptophan, likely due to a read error. V and J are TRBV19 and TRBJ1-1, with D hard to call. The V gene lost 1 base and the J gene lost 1 base, with 7 bases spanning the gap. The CDR3 runs to 14 residues. CDR1 and CDR2 from the germline V gene are LNHDA and SQIVND (reference sequence). CDR3 amino acids: CASSIGASNTEAFS. The CDR3 nucleotides read TGTGCCAGTAGTATAGGGGCTTCGAACACTGAAGCTTTCTCT.

This clonotype occurred many times. The chain uses TRBV29-1 and TRBJ1-1; D possibly corresponds to TRBD1 (5 bases). Germline loops: CDR1 SQVTM, CDR2 ANQGSEA. The length of the CDR3 is 13 residues. V was clipped by 7 bases and J by 1 base, with 13 bases between them. The CDR3 sequence: CSEWGTENTEAFF. In DNA, the CDR3 is TGCAGCGAATGGGGCACCGAGAACACTGAAGCTTTCTTT.

With regard to this clonotype: Just one base apart from a much larger clone, this may be a read error. V usage is TRBV2 and J usage is TRBJ2-3, with TRBD1 matching over 7 bases. The J call is in doubt because the DNA end fits TRBJ1-5 better. CDR1 and CDR2 (germline): SNHLY, FYNNEI. The CDR3 runs 15 residues. The chain's CDR3 is CASRGQSGGPDTQHF. The CDR3 DNA is TGTGCCAGCAGGGGACAGTCCGGAGGGCCAGATACGCAGCATTTT.

CDR3 residues: CASISPPRAEAFF. The CDR3 nucleotides read TGTGCCAGCATCTCACCACCAAGGGCCGAAGCTTTCTTT. The chain combines TRBV11-1 with TRBJ1-1; D uncertain. Germline V CDR1 and CDR2: SGHAT, FQDESV (reference sequence). This CDR3 spans 13 amino acids. Trimming shortened V by 7 bases and J by 8 bases, and 17 bases separated the two germline ends.

Details on this clonotype: One junction end does not reproduce the germline sequence, and a read error may be involved. The V call is TRBV11-1, the J call TRBJ1-1, with D possibly matching TRBD1 (5 bases). The CDR3 has 16 amino acids. The germline V gene has CDR1 SGHAT and CDR2 FQDESV (reference sequence). CDR3 sequence: CAGSKQSGAMSTEAFF. The CDR3, as DNA: TGTGCCGGCAGCAAACAATCCGGGGCCATGAGCACTGAAGCTTTCTTT.

Of note for this clonotype: The CDR3 carries no conserved terminal phenylalanine or tryptophan, so it likely arises from a read error. V gene TRBV18 combines with J gene TRBJ1-5, with TRBD1 matching 7 bases. Trimming at V came to 6 bases and at J to 4 bases, leaving 12 bases not matched to a gene. CDR3 length equals 16 residues. Germline CDR1 KGHSH, CDR2 LQKENI. CDR3 amino acids: CASSQQGNGANQPQHY. CDR3 nucleotide sequence: TGTGCCAGCTCGCAACAGGGGAATGGGGCAAATCAGCCCCAGCATTAT.

This clonotype was observed once. Because it lacks the conserved phenylalanine or tryptophan at the end, this CDR3 is likely a read error. The chain uses TRBV6-2 or TRBV6-3 and TRBJ2-5; D possibly corresponds to TRBD2 (5 bases). In germline, CDR1 is MNHEY, CDR2 SVGEGT. The CDR3 is 15 residues long. The V end was cut by 8 bases, the J end by 4 bases, with 20 bases between. Written as DNA, the CDR3 is TGTGCCAGCGGCAGCCCGAGGGTTGCGGGAGAGACCCAGTACTTA. Its protein is CASGSPRVAGETQYL.

As regards this clonotype: The CDR3 ends on some other residue instead of the conserved phenylalanine or tryptophan, so this is likely a read error. The CDR3, as DNA: TGTGCCACCCGGGACTTCGGCACAGATACGCAGTATTAT. Its protein product is CATRDFGTDTQYY. This chain links TRBV15 with TRBJ2-3; D is possibly TRBD2 (6 bases). V lost 8 bases and J 1 base, leaving 10 bases between the germline ends. The CDR3 covers 13 residues. Germline CDR1 and CDR2: LNHNV and YYDKDF (reference sequence).

V is TRBV19 and J is TRBJ2-1; 9 bases match TRBD2. This CDR3 contains 15 residues. Germline V gene lookup returns CDR1 LNHDA and CDR2 SQIVND (reference sequence). J was trimmed by 5 bases and V by 6 bases; bases with no gene match: 8. CDR3 region: CASSRSGGWNNEQFF. CDR3 DNA: TGTGCCAGTAGCCGTAGCGGGGGATGGAACAATGAGCAGTTCTTC.

The table lists this clonotype with a count of one. The gene calls are TRBV5-5 and TRBJ2-2, with TRBD1 matching over 7 bases. CDR1 SGHKS and CDR2 YYEKEE come from the germline V gene (reference sequence). J lost 4 bases, V lost 8 bases, and 8 bases had no gene match. This CDR3 spans 14 amino acids. The CDR3 loop is CARSPGTATGELFF. In DNA, the CDR3 is TGTGCCAGGAGCCCAGGGACAGCCACCGGGGAGCTGTTTTTT.

In this sample, this clonotype turned up many times. This chain connects TRBV5-8 to TRBJ2-2; 7 bases map to TRBD2. The CDR3 runs to 17 residues. Losses at the gene ends were 4 bases for V and 4 bases for J; bases not matched to a gene: 13. Per the germline V gene, CDR1 is SGHTS and CDR2 is YDEGEE. The CDR3 DNA sequence: TGTGCCAGCAGCCCCCCTTTAGCGGGTTTGCTCACCGGGGAGCTGTTTTTT. It specifies CASSPPLAGLLTGELFF.

Turning to this clonotype: Compared with germline, one end of the junction differs, possibly owing to a read error. The rearrangement uses TRBV11-1 and TRBJ2-7; D is perhaps TRBD2 (5 bases). Germline V gene lookup returns CDR1 SGHAT and CDR2 FQDESV (reference sequence). The CDR3 is 16 amino acids. The CDR3 protein is CTSSLALTGSLYEQYF. CDR3 coding DNA: TGTACCAGCAGCTTAGCCCTCACGGGGAGCCTTTACGAGCAGTACTTC.

This clonotype was recorded only once. At one boundary the junction diverges from the germline segment, which might be a read error. The V gene is TRBV29-1, the J gene TRBJ2-1; D unresolved. Germline-derived CDR1 and CDR2 are SQVTM and ANQGSEA. CDR3 size: 14 residues. The CDR3 sequence: CSVKDSRRSDEQFF. The CDR3 coding sequence is TGCAGCGTTAAAGATAGCCGGAGAAGCGATGAGCAGTTCTTC.

The sample holds many counts of this clonotype. The rearrangement links TRBV12-3 or TRBV12-4 to TRBJ2-3, with a weak D call TRBD2 (6 bases). The CDR3 totals 15 residues. The germline V and J ends were trimmed by 3 bases and 6 bases, with 16 bases remaining between them. The CDR3 sequence: CASSFLLGGDDTQYF. Here the CDR3 DNA reads TGTGCCAGCAGTTTTCTGTTAGGCGGGGACGATACGCAGTATTTT.

Remarks on this clonotype: A much larger clone is a single base away; this may be a read error. The V gene is TRBV7-8, the J gene TRBJ2-2; D not certain. V was shortened by 3 bases and J by 9 bases, with 8 bases between the two germline ends. The germline V gene encodes CDR1 SGHVS and CDR2 FQNEAQ. This CDR3 region has 12 residues. The CDR3 bases are TGTGCCAGCAGCTTTTCCGCCCGGGAGCTGTTTTTT. It is translated as CASSFSARELFF.

This clonotype is judged medium-sized. The rearrangement joins TRBV11-3 to TRBJ2-7, with D hard to call. The CDR3 runs to 14 residues. From germline, CDR1 is SGHNT and CDR2 YENEEA. The V end was cut by 4 bases, the J end by 1 base, with 11 bases between. Here the CDR3 reads CASSSRGQSYEQYF. The CDR3 nucleotides read TGTGCCAGCAGCTCCAGAGGCCAGTCCTACGAGCAGTACTTC.

This clonotype has at least ten counts. The chain is built from TRBV5-6 and TRBJ1-5; the D gene is possibly TRBD1 (5 bases). Germline-derived CDR1 and CDR2 are SGHDT and YYEEEE. The CDR3 contains 17 residues. Trimming removed 4 bases from V and 0 bases from J, with 17 bases in between. CDR3: CASSLPGPSYSNQPQHF. In DNA form, the CDR3 reads TGTGCCAGCAGCCTACCGGGACCGTCATATAGCAATCAGCCCCAGCATTTT.

The rearrangement links TRBV29-1 to TRBJ1-5; maybe TRBD1 (6 bases). The CDR3 loop spans 11 amino acids. Looked up from germline, CDR1 is SQVTM and CDR2 is ANQGSEA. The CDR3, as DNA: TGCGGTGTTGAGTCAGGGGCGCTCCAGCATTTT. Translating it yields CGVESGALQHF.

Points on this clonotype: A read error is possible here, since a much larger clone lies one base away. The chain links TRBV12-3 or TRBV12-4 to TRBJ1-5; D is unclear. This CDR3 spans 14 amino acids. V was clipped by 6 bases and J by 0 bases, with 9 bases between them. This chain's CDR3 is CASSPHVSNQPQHF. CDR3 nucleotides: TGTGCCAGCAGCCCTCATGTTAGCAATCAGCCCCAGCATTTT.

A word on this clonotype: An end of the junction does not agree with germline; a read error may underlie this. The V call is TRBV11-2, the J call TRBJ2-2, with 14 bases that match TRBD2. This CDR3 has 18 amino acids. Per the germline V gene, CDR1 is SGHAT and CDR2 is FQNNGV. DNA for the CDR3: TGTGCCGGCAGCTCGGGACTAGCGGGAGCGGCGAATACCGGGGAGCTGTTTTTT. It is translated as CAGSSGLAGAANTGELFF.

Turning to this clonotype: The junction does not match germline at one end; this may be a read error. This chain connects TRBV6-5 to TRBJ1-6, with 7 bases identical to TRBD1. This CDR3 has 15 amino acids. Germline CDR1 is MNHEY and CDR2 is SVGAGI. The CDR3 sequence: CASSYQWGQNSPVHF. The CDR3 coding sequence is TGTGCCAGCAGTTACCAATGGGGACAGAACTCACCCGTCCACTTT.

For this clonotype: The junction departs from germline at one end; a sequencing error may be responsible. The chain couples TRBV29-1 to TRBJ1-1; D is unclear. Germline values: CDR1 SQVTM, CDR2 ANQGSEA. This CDR3 has 14 amino acids. CDR3 region: CSVEDPRMKTETFF. CDR3 in DNA: TGCAGCGTTGAAGATCCCCGTATGAAGACTGAAACTTTCTTT.

V gene TRBV6-6 combines with J gene TRBJ2-3; 7 nucleotides agree with TRBD2. Germline loops: CDR1 MNHNY, CDR2 SVGAGI (reference sequence). V trimming: 2 bases; J trimming: 3 bases; junction bases outside the gene matches: 17. CDR3 length: 19 residues. CDR3 residues: CASSYTATSAPRETDTQYF. CDR3 DNA: TGTGCCAGCAGTTACACAGCAACTAGCGCACCAAGGGAGACAGATACGCAGTATTTT.

This clonotype was seen only a few times. The chain recombines TRBV13 with TRBJ1-2; D unresolved. CDR3 length equals 15 residues. Per germline, CDR1 PRHDT and CDR2 FYEKMQ (reference sequence). V lost 6 bases and J lost 3, with 17 bases in between. CDR3 protein: CASSRDMASDYGYTF. The CDR3 region has the DNA TGTGCCAGCAGTCGCGACATGGCAAGTGACTATGGCTACACCTTC.

The sample holds many counts of this clonotype. The chain employs TRBV5-4 and TRBJ2-2; no clear D. V was shortened by 0 bases and J by 2 bases, with 8 bases between the two germline ends. Germline CDR1 reads SGHNT; CDR2 reads YYREEE (reference sequence). This CDR3 region has 15 residues. The CDR3 here is CASSLGHVNTGELFF. The CDR3 region has the DNA TGTGCCAGCAGCTTGGGACACGTTAACACCGGGGAGCTGTTTTTT.

Concerning this clonotype itself: One junction end disagrees with the germline gene, perhaps due to a read error. The gene calls are TRBV10-2 and TRBJ1-1, with 9 bases identical to TRBD1. The CDR3 contains 12 residues. From germline, CDR1 is WSHSY and CDR2 SAAADI. The CDR3: CASRQGATEAIF. CDR3 nucleotide sequence: TGCGCCAGCAGACAGGGGGCTACTGAAGCTATCTTC.

This clonotype was seen repeatedly, ten times or more. CDR3 in amino acids: CASSQEGTTGCPEAFF. The CDR3 DNA reads TGTGCCAGCAGCCAAGAAGGTACAACAGGGTGTCCTGAAGCTTTCTTT. The chain joins TRBV4-2 to TRBJ1-1, with a tentative D call TRBD1 (6 bases). Trimming shortened V by 0 bases and J by 6 bases, and 17 bases separated the two germline ends. There are 16 residues in the CDR3. The germline V gene has CDR1 LGHNA and CDR2 YNFKEQ.

Notes on this clonotype: Just one base apart from a much larger clone, this may be a read error. This rearrangement joins TRBV12-3 or TRBV12-4 to TRBJ2-4, with 10 positions matching TRBD1. The CDR3 has 18 residues. The CDR3 coding sequence is TGTGCCAGCAGTTCGAAGGACAGGGGGGAAAAAGCCAAAAACATTGAGTACTTC. This gives the protein CASSSKDRGEKAKNIEYF.